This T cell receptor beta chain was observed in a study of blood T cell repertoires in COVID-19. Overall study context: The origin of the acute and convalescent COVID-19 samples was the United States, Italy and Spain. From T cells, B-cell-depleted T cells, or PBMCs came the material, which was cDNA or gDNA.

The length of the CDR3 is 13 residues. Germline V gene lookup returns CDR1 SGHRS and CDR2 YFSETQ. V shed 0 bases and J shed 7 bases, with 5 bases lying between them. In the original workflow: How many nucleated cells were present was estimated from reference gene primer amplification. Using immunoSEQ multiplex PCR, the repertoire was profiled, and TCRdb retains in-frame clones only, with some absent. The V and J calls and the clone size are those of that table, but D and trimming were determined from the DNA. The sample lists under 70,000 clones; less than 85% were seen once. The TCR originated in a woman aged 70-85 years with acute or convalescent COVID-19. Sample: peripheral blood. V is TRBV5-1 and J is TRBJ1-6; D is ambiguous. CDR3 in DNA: TGCGCCAGCAGCTTGGACACCAATTCACCCCTCCACTTT. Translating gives CASSLDTNSPLHF.